The T cell receptor beta chain under discussion was sequenced for a study of T-cell reconstitution after alpha-beta-depleted transplantation in children. This clonotype was counted a single time. Preparing the TCRbeta library involved the use of unique molecular identifiers. TCRdb independently ran MiXCR on the PCR reads; one entry per CDR3 protein. Of fewer than 130,000 distinct CDR3 sequences listed, about a tenth are singletons. The CDR3 contains 15 residues. Germline trimming cut 4 bases from V and 2 bases from J; bases unmatched to any gene: 5. CDR1 is SGHVS and CDR2 is FNYEAQ in the germline V gene.

This sample comprised PBMCs from the stem cell graft donor, obtained from the stem cell graft. The sequence was collected from a human donor who donated a stem cell graft to a child with acute lymphoblastic leukemia. V gene TRBV7-6 combines with J gene TRBJ2-3; 8 nucleotides agree with TRBD2. CDR3: CASSSGLAITDTQYF. The CDR3 coding sequence is TGTGCCAGCAGCTCCGGACTAGCCATCACAGATACGCAGTATTTT.